This T cell receptor (beta chain) was found in a study of blood T cell repertoires in COVID-19. Study at large: PBMCs, B-cell-depleted T cells, or T cells were the source of the cDNA or gDNA that made up the material.

The CDR3 consists of 17 residues. The trim removed 5 bases at V and 2 bases at J, leaving 10 bases unmatched. Germline CDR1 reads LNHNV; CDR2 reads YYDKDF (reference sequence). Clones were read by immunoSEQ multiplex PCR, and TCRdb kept only the in-frame ones, dropping some. The sample carries some 120,000 clones, about four fifths recorded once. Sequenced sample: peripheral blood. The sequence derives from a man in his sixties with acute or convalescent COVID-19. The chain combines TRBV15 with TRBJ1-3; 9 nucleotides align to TRBD1. The chain's CDR3 is CATSRSGQGRTGNTIYF. The DNA of the CDR3 is TGTGCCACCAGCCGCTCCGGACAGGGGAGAACTGGAAACACCATATATTTT.